Listed below are T cell receptor beta chains from one sample, sequenced in a study of technical replicates of blood from a few donors. Generated by immunoSEQ multiplex PCR, the TCRdb table keeps only in-frame clones and is missing some. The sample contains 60,000 to 75,000 clones, just under 90% of which appear only once. The sequenced material came from PBMCs. These TCRs come from a human donor in good health. Some clones in this sample may be carry-over from other donors' samples. CDR3s leave out the opening cysteine and the closing phenylalanine or tryptophan. D genes are given only for firm matches.

j_call v_call d_call cdr3_aa
TRBJ1-5 TRBV19 - ASSIGGPSEPQH
TRBJ2-7 TRBV6-4 - ASSDDTLGLPGGAYEQY
TRBJ2-3 TRBV2 TRBD2 AGRSSGLTDTQY
TRBJ2-7 TRBV5-6 TRBD2 ASSSLDIYSGQSYEQY
TRBJ2-3 TRBV4-2 TRBD2 ASSPRLAGSDTQY
TRBJ2-7 TRBV27 - ASSFPGSYEQY
TRBJ2-7 TRBV7-3 - ASSLTPDSSYEQY
TRBJ2-7 TRBV7-2 - ASSLVGGPYEQY
TRBJ1-2 TRBV5-1 TRBD1 ASSQSPDTGGRYGYT
TRBJ2-7 TRBV5-1 - ASSLEFGWGHEQY
TRBJ2-3 TRBV23-1 TRBD1 ASSQSNRGPSTDTQY
TRBJ2-7 TRBV7-8 TRBD2 ASRLEGLAVHEQY
TRBJ1-5 TRBV2 TRBD1 ASIADRGNQPQH
TRBJ2-5 TRBV7-9 - ASSSLEDQRETQY
TRBJ2-5 TRBV27 TRBD1 ASSPLKQGARETQY
TRBJ1-2 TRBV6-7 TRBD1 ASSYRVFRTGALSNYGYT
TRBJ2-7 TRBV7-9 - ASSREREQY
TRBJ2-7 TRBV7-2 - ASSSRVTVAHEQY
TRBJ2-7 TRBV25-1 - ASSDWGGGGGYEQY
TRBJ1-5 TRBV4-1 - ASSRRDLNQPQH
TRBJ2-3 TRBV20-1 - SASRGTQY
TRBJ2-5 TRBV19 TRBD2 ASSVLAGTRETQY
TRBJ2-2 TRBV10-2 - ASRPAETRNTGELF
TRBJ2-3 TRBV7-2 - ASSLAWTTRADTQY
TRBJ2-1 TRBV7-9 - ASDPQRINEQF
TRBJ1-3 TRBV6-1 - ASRLDRSSGNTIY
TRBJ2-1 TRBV9 TRBD2 ASSPGLAAGEQF
TRBJ1-3 TRBV10-3 - AIGGGGSPGNTIY
TRBJ2-4 TRBV4-1 TRBD1 ASSHLTGGTKNIQY
TRBJ1-5 TRBV11-2 - ASSYTSGNQPQH
TRBJ1-6 TRBV6-5 - ASCRSYNSPLH
TRBJ2-7 TRBV18 TRBD1 ASSVDRSGDEQY
TRBJ1-3 TRBV19 - ASSVSSGNTIY
TRBJ1-1 TRBV7-9 TRBD1 ASRRGTVNTEAF
TRBJ1-2 TRBV6-1 - ASSEWQGLPPSYGYT
TRBJ1-4 TRBV5-1 - ASSPPDFPKREKLF
TRBJ1-6 TRBV19 - ASSIIKGPGSDSPLH
TRBJ2-7 TRBV27 TRBD2 ASSLVGVGAGGSEQY
TRBJ2-7 TRBV4-1 - ASSAWDTREQY
TRBJ2-1 TRBV4-1 TRBD1 ASSQVGTGVGEQF
TRBJ1-5 TRBV10-3 TRBD1 AISEQGAGQPQH
TRBJ2-3 TRBV7-9 TRBD2 ALSVLAGADTQY
TRBJ1-6 TRBV30 - AWSMGGQGYSPLH
TRBJ2-2 TRBV5-1 - ASSFRGTGELF
TRBJ1-1 TRBV6-5 - ASSYSGRGTEAF
TRBJ2-3 TRBV4-3 - ASSQATLRGSQY
TRBJ2-1 TRBV4-2 - ASSQGTSINEQF
TRBJ1-4 TRBV5-4 TRBD1 ASSKQDRGGEKLF
TRBJ2-1 TRBV9 TRBD2 ASSVGGEGLYEQF
TRBJ2-7 TRBV18 TRBD2 ASSSSSGRSEQY
TRBJ1-1 TRBV7-3 - ASSLIQLNTEAF
TRBJ1-2 TRBV7-2 TRBD1 ASSLSSGGTGVGYT
TRBJ2-1 TRBV11-3 - ASSLGRQDVDEQF
TRBJ2-2 TRBV12-5 - ASGLRGGHTGELF
TRBJ1-1 TRBV5-1 - ASSLRGYGTEAF